This entry is about one TCR beta chain. Its antigen is currently not known. No much larger clone exists at a distance of one base, and base qualities are not known. The sample comes from a study of blood T cell repertoires in COVID-19 (dated by TCRdb to the early 2020s). The study in broad terms: Samples from collaborators originated in the United States, Italy and Spain and spanned both the acute and convalescent phases of COVID-19. The material from the prospective study consisted of cDNA or gDNA derived from T cells, B-cell-depleted T cells, or PBMCs. Deeply sampled blood TCRbeta repertoires from subjects exposed to, actively infected with, or recovered from COVID-19 were included in the dataset. The repertoires were released in a freely available public database intended as a resource for research on the immune response to SARS-CoV-2. The samples were drawn from the first 160 participants of the ongoing ImmuneRACE study and from 1,254 subjects provided by 6 global collaborators. The sample metadata nearly always contained a de-identified subject ID, COVID-19 status, age in years and sex. Where available, HLA class I and class II types were taken from metadata supplied by the sample provider and were not determined by assay-based typing.

The immunoSEQ Assay, a bias-controlled multiplex PCR, was used to amplify TCRbeta CDR3 regions from genomic DNA. As for how the authors treated the data: The number of nucleated cells in each sample was estimated by amplification of reference gene primers within the assay. Sequence reads were collapsed and filtered to measure the absolute abundance of every unique TCRbeta CDR3 rearrangement. For each sample, productive Simpson clonality was calculated as the square root of Simpson's diversity index over productive rearrangements. The immuneACCESS repertoire file appears here via TCRdb, limited to in-frame rearrangements. These files lack a portion of the clones; in checked studies, under half of the deficit traces to unresolved V genes, and the cause of the others is not known. From that table come the V and J calls and clone size; the DNA was used to work out D and trimming. Recorded for this sample are around 130,000 clones; 84% of them occurred a single time. The leading ten clones occupy more than 1.3% of the sample.

Overall results and qualifications from the work: The amount of clinical and demographic metadata varied by source and participant and was provided uncurated.

The germline V gene provides CDR1 SGHRS and CDR2 YFSETQ. The CDR3 runs 17 residues from the cysteine to the phenylalanine. Just CDR3 DNA is preserved here, 51 bases in frame from base 1. The V end loses 2 bases and the J end loses 2 bases, and a stretch of 19 bases separates them. Whole blood was collected in K2EDTA tubes by collaborating institutions according to the institutions' own protocols. For TCRbeta analysis, collaborators shipped samples as frozen whole blood, isolated PBMCs, or DNA extracted from either of those sample types. The sequenced material came from peripheral blood. The source is a man aged 55 to 70 with acute or convalescent COVID-19. The rearranged chain carries TRBV5-1 and TRBJ2-5; the best D guess is TRBD2, with 6 bases matching. The DNA sequence is as follows: TGCGCCAGCAGCTTCCCGCAGGGAGGCGGGCAACAAGAGACCCAGTACTTC. Translated, this gives CASSFPQGGGQQETQYF.